What follows are 26 T cell receptor beta chains derived from one specimen sequenced in a study of blood T cell repertoires in COVID-19. TCRdb keeps only in-frame clones here, not all; method: immunoSEQ multiplex PCR. In the table there are roughly 250,000 clones, 81% of which are singletons. Input material: peripheral blood. Receptors were obtained from a woman aged 60-75 years with active or convalescent COVID-19.

This clone came up many times. This chain uses TRBV11-2 with TRBJ1-2; 8 bases are shared with TRBD1. This CDR3 has 19 amino acids. Per the germline V gene, CDR1 is SGHAT and CDR2 is FQNNGV. V was pared by 1 base and J by 5 bases, with 18 bases of the junction left unmatched. The CDR3 region is CASSLGQGATHPRLYGYTF. In DNA, the CDR3 is TGTGCCAGCAGCTTAGGGCAGGGGGCGACCCATCCGCGCCTATATGGCTACACCTTC.

A note on this clone: The junction shows a germline mismatch at one end, possibly a read error. J is TRBJ2-5 and V is TRBV25-1; maybe TRBD1 (5 bases). CDR3 length: 12 residues. Germline V gene sequence: CDR1 MGHDK, CDR2 SYGVNS. The CDR3 is CAGRQSQETQYF. Written as DNA, the CDR3 is TGTGCCGGCAGACAGAGCCAAGAGACCCAGTACTTC. Looking up the rest from reference TRBV25-1 and TRBJ2-5 gives the full variable domain: EADIYQTPRYLVIGTGKKITLECSQTMGHDKMYWYQQDPGMELHLIHYSYGVNSTEKGDLSSESTVSRIRTEHFPLTLESARPSHTSQYLCAGRQSQETQYFGPGTRLLVL.

This chain uses TRBV27 with TRBJ2-3, with a tentative D call TRBD2 (5 bases). Germline CDR1 MNHEY, CDR2 SMNVEV (reference sequence). The CDR3 runs to 15 residues. The V end lost 7 bases, the J end lost 5 bases, and 19 bases lay between the germline ends. CDR3 loop: CASTSGDLPLDTQYF. CDR3 DNA sequence: TGTGCCAGCACCAGCGGAGACCTACCCCTAGATACGCAGTATTTT.

This chain connects TRBV15 to TRBJ2-3; 8 bases fit TRBD1. The junction had 7 bases not matched to a gene; V was cut back by 5 bases and J by 0 bases. Germline CDR1 is LNHNV and CDR2 is YYDKDF (reference sequence). This CDR3 has 16 amino acids. CDR3 DNA: TGTGCCACCAGCGGGTACCGGACAGGGAGCACAGATACGCAGTATTTT. Residues: CATSGYRTGSTDTQYF.

J is TRBJ1-1 and V is TRBV29-1; 7 positions agree with TRBD1. The CDR3 is made up of 14 amino acids. CDR1 is SQVTM and CDR2 is ANQGSEA in the germline V gene. The trim removed 6 bases at V and 2 bases at J, leaving 9 bases unmatched. CDR3 coding DNA: TGCAGCGTCGCCCCAGGGACAGCTAACACTGAAGCTTTCTTT. This sequence encodes CSVAPGTANTEAFF.

V is TRBV19 and J is TRBJ2-5, with 9 bases identical to TRBD1. Trimming removed 4 bases from V and 3 bases from J; junction bases left unmatched: 3. Germline V gene sequence: CDR1 LNHDA, CDR2 SQIVND (reference sequence). The CDR3 spans 14 residues. The CDR3 DNA is TGTGCCAGTAGTAGACAGGGGGTGAAAGAGACCCAGTACTTC. Translating it yields CASSRQGVKETQYF.

J is TRBJ2-3 and V is TRBV4-3; D is perhaps TRBD1 (5 bases). The CDR3 has 16 residues. CDR1 and CDR2 (germline): LGHNA, YSLEER. V was cut by 2 bases and J by 1 base, with 13 bases left in between. CDR3 nucleotides: TGCGCCAGCAGCCAACTCTCAGGGTTAGGCACAGATACGCAGTATTTT. Translation gives CASSQLSGLGTDTQYF.

This clone has just a few counts. This chain joins TRBV9 and TRBJ1-2; 10 nucleotides align to TRBD1. The CDR3 is made up of 14 amino acids. Losses at the gene ends were 4 bases for V and 4 bases for J; bases not matched to a gene: 4. From germline, CDR1 is SGDLS and CDR2 YYNGEE. The CDR3 region has the DNA TGTGCCAGCAGCTTGACAGGGGGCCTCTATGGCTACACCTTC. Translated, it gives CASSLTGGLYGYTF.

The rearrangement uses TRBV30 and TRBJ1-6; a weak D match, TRBD1 (6 bases). The CDR3 sequence is 13 residues long. In germline, CDR1 is GTSNPN, CDR2 SVGIG (reference sequence). Trimming shortened V by 8 bases and J by 9 bases, and 17 bases separated the two germline ends. CDR3 in DNA: TGTGCCGGAAAGGGGGAGTTCGGTTCACCCCTCCACTTT. Translating it yields CAGKGEFGSPLHF.

The V and J genes are TRBV3-1 (or the pseudogene TRBV3-2) and TRBJ1-3, with TRBD1 as a possible D gene (5 bases). The CDR3 runs 17 residues. Germline CDR1 reads LGHDT; CDR2 reads YNNKEL (reference sequence). Trimming removed 4 bases at V and 1 base at J, with 17 bases between. CDR3 in amino acids: CASSRRPSGYSGNTIYF. CDR3 DNA sequence: TGTGCCAGCAGCCGAAGACCTTCAGGGTATTCTGGAAACACCATATATTTT.

This clone was seen only a few times. The chain links TRBV5-8 to TRBJ1-1, with 8 bases fitting TRBD1. The germline CDR1 and CDR2 sequences are SGHTS and YDEGEE. The CDR3 runs 13 residues. J was trimmed by 6 bases and V by 4 bases; bases with no gene match: 5. CDR3 coding DNA: TGTGCCAGCAGCCTGGACAGGGTCTCTGAAGCTTTCTTT. Translation gives CASSLDRVSEAFF. The variable domain in full, completed from reference TRBV5-8 and TRBJ1-1, reads EAGVTQSPTHLIKTRGQQATLRCSPISGHTSVYWYQQALGLGLQFLLWYDEGEERNRGNFPPRFSGRQFPNYSSELNVNALELEDSALYLCASSLDRVSEAFFGQGTRLTVV.

The chain is built from TRBV9 and TRBJ2-1; D gene uncertain. Germline lookup yields CDR1 SGDLS and CDR2 YYNGEE. V lost 0 bases to trimming and J lost 2 bases, with 9 bases between them. This CDR3 has 15 amino acids. The CDR3 is CASSVEARPYNEQFF. In nucleotides, the CDR3 is TGTGCCAGCAGCGTAGAGGCTAGACCCTACAATGAGCAGTTCTTC.

V is TRBV27 and J is TRBJ2-7, with 10 bases identical to TRBD1. The CDR3 totals 15 residues. Germline V gene sequence: CDR1 MNHEY, CDR2 SMNVEV (reference sequence). V shed 3 bases and J 3 bases; nucleotides not matched to a gene: 5. CDR3 residues: CASSFGTGVRYEQYF. CDR3 DNA: TGTGCCAGCAGTTTCGGGACAGGGGTTCGCTACGAGCAGTACTTC.

The gene calls are TRBV27 and TRBJ2-3, with TRBD2 matching over 14 bases. This CDR3 is 18 amino acids long. Germline loops: CDR1 MNHEY, CDR2 SMNVEV (reference sequence). Trimming removed 6 bases from V and 6 bases from J; junction bases left unmatched: 14. The CDR3 sequence: CASRTGTSGGTIWDTQYF. The CDR3 DNA follows: TGTGCCAGCAGGACTGGGACTAGCGGGGGTACCATATGGGATACGCAGTATTTT.

V gene TRBV18 combines with J gene TRBJ1-1; 9 positions match TRBD1. The junction had 14 bases not matched to a gene; V was cut back by 5 bases and J by 4 bases. From germline, CDR1 is KGHSH and CDR2 LQKENI. The CDR3 loop spans 17 amino acids. In DNA, the CDR3 is TGTGCCAGCTCAGATACCGGGACAGGGCCTGGGGGCACTGAAGCTTTCTTT. Protein sequence: CASSDTGTGPGGTEAFF.

The chain joins TRBV6-5 to TRBJ1-1; 7 bases agree with TRBD1. The germline V gene has CDR1 MNHEY and CDR2 SVGAGI. V gave up 0 bases and J gave up 2 bases; unmatched junction bases: 3. The CDR3 is made up of 15 amino acids. This CDR3 is CASSYSTGRNTEAFF. In DNA form, the CDR3 reads TGTGCCAGCAGTTACTCGACAGGGCGAAACACTGAAGCTTTCTTT.

The V gene is TRBV9, the J gene TRBJ1-2; 7 bases agree with TRBD1. CDR3 length: 14 residues. The V segment lost 3 bases and the J segment 0 bases; nucleotides outside the gene matches: 2. The V gene's germline CDR1 is SGDLS and CDR2 YYNGEE. The CDR3 DNA reads TGTGCCAGCAGCGCCGGACAGGCTAACTATGGCTACACCTTC. Amino acid sequence: CASSAGQANYGYTF.

This clone occurred a few times. The gene calls are TRBV3-1 (or the pseudogene TRBV3-2) and TRBJ1-2, with D unresolved. With 4 bases removed from V and 0 bases from J, the gap between germline ends came to 15 bases. Germline CDR1 and CDR2: LGHDT and YNNKEL (reference sequence). This CDR3 is 16 amino acids long. This chain's CDR3 is CASSLGPRGSNYGYTF. The CDR3 DNA is TGTGCCAGCAGCCTCGGTCCACGGGGATCTAACTATGGCTACACCTTC.

Worth noting for this clone: This same CDR3 is encoded by further DNA sequences in the sample. The CDR3 protein is CASSYSGGTYEQYF. CDR3 in DNA: TGTGCCAGCAGTTACTCTGGCGGAACCTACGAGCAGTACTTC. J is TRBJ2-7 and V is TRBV6-5; no clear D gene. There are 14 residues in the CDR3. V lost 0 bases to trimming and J lost 2 bases, with 8 bases between them. The germline V gene has CDR1 MNHEY and CDR2 SVGAGI.

The genes are TRBV6-5 and TRBJ1-2; perhaps TRBD1 as D (6 bases). This CDR3 spans 16 amino acids. Deletions cut 0 bases from V and 0 bases from J, with 11 bases between. CDR1 is MNHEY, CDR2 SVGAGI, per germline. CDR3 sequence: CASSYSAGGSNYGYTF. The CDR3 DNA sequence: TGTGCCAGCAGTTACTCCGCGGGGGGCTCTAACTATGGCTACACCTTC.

The chain recombines TRBV28 with TRBJ1-2; D perhaps matches TRBD1 (5 bases). The length of the CDR3 is 13 residues. V lost 3 bases and J lost 3, with 8 bases in between. Germline CDR1 is MDHEN and CDR2 is SYDVKM. For the CDR3, the DNA is TGTGCCAGCAGTTTTGGGGCAGACTATGGCTACACCTTC. It is translated as CASSFGADYGYTF.

CDR3 coding DNA: TGTGCCAGCAGCCACTCAACGATTCTAAGCAATCAGCCCCAGCATTTT. It yields the protein CASSHSTILSNQPQHF. The chain is built from TRBV6-2 or TRBV6-3 and TRBJ1-5; D unclear. This CDR3 has 16 amino acids. The ends were cut back, 6 bases at V and 1 base at J, with 16 bases in the middle. CDR1 and CDR2 from the germline V gene are MNHEY and SVGEGT.

The sample holds a few counts of this clone. The chain is built from TRBV11-2 and TRBJ2-3, with a tentative D call TRBD1 (7 bases). The CDR3 is made up of 16 amino acids. V dropped 2 bases and J dropped 3 bases, with 15 bases sitting between them. Germline-derived CDR1 and CDR2 are SGHAT and FQNNGV. CDR3 protein: CASSLIRGAGTDTQYF. DNA for the CDR3: TGTGCCAGCAGCTTAATCAGGGGGGCAGGGACAGATACGCAGTATTTT.

V gene TRBV5-1 combines with J gene TRBJ1-3, with TRBD1 matching over 7 bases. The CDR3 is made up of 15 amino acids. V lost 2 bases to trimming and J lost 2 bases; unmatched junction nucleotides: 4. Per the germline V gene, CDR1 is SGHRS and CDR2 is YFSETQ. CDR3 DNA sequence: TGCGCCAGCAGCTTAACAGGGGAGGCTGGAAACACCATATATTTT. It is translated as CASSLTGEAGNTIYF.

V is TRBV5-1 and J is TRBJ2-7; 7 nucleotides agree with TRBD1. Trimming cost V 0 bases and J 2 bases; bases outside gene matches: 5. Germline-derived CDR1 and CDR2 are SGHRS and YFSETQ. The CDR3 consists of 15 residues. CDR3 in DNA: TGCGCCAGCAGCTTGGAACAGGGGAAGACCTACGAGCAGTACTTC. This translates into CASSLEQGKTYEQYF.

This clone was seen only once. V is TRBV6-5 and J is TRBJ2-7; TRBD1 is a possible D gene (6 bases). The CDR3 is 13 amino acids. Per germline, CDR1 MNHEY and CDR2 SVGAGI. The V gene lost 0 bases and the J gene lost 12 bases, with 15 bases spanning the gap. The CDR3: CASSYSTGVRLYF. CDR3 DNA sequence: TGTGCCAGCAGTTACTCGACAGGTGTTCGGTTGTACTTC.